Shown below are 18 T cell receptor beta chains from a single sample sequenced in a study of T-cell memory formation after mild COVID-19. TCRdb re-derived calls from the 5' RACE reads in MiXCR, one entry per CDR3 protein. The sample consists of approximately 150,000 distinct CDR3 sequences, 14% of them appearing once. The sequenced material came from PBMCs or a T cell subset sorted from them (not recorded which). The receptor set was obtained from an adult woman who had mild COVID-19 (a few samples of this study predate the infection). Cell type and time point are not known.

The chain combines TRBV27 with TRBJ2-1; D gene ambiguous. Trimming removed 4 bases at V and 3 bases at J, with 4 bases between. The CDR3 has 12 residues. Germline V gene lookup returns CDR1 MNHEY and CDR2 SMNVEV (reference sequence). CDR3 coding DNA: TGTGCCAGCAGTTCCATCTACAATGAGCAGTTCTTC. The encoded protein is CASSSIYNEQFF.

This clonotype has only a few counts. J is TRBJ1-2 and V is TRBV5-1; the D is unclear. Germline values: CDR1 SGHRS, CDR2 YFSETQ. V lost 0 bases, J lost 4 bases, and 13 bases lay in between. The CDR3 is 15 amino acids. The CDR3 bases are TGCGCCAGCAGCTTGGTTTTAGGCGGCGCCTATGGCTACACCTTC. Its translation: CASSLVLGGAYGYTF.

V is TRBV6-5 and J is TRBJ2-7; TRBD2 is a possible D gene (5 bases). Trimming took off 2 bases at V and 2 bases at J, with 13 bases between the two ends. This CDR3 comprises 15 residues. Germline CDR1 MNHEY, CDR2 SVGAGI. CDR3 bases: TGTGCCAGCAGTTACGGCACTAGTCCCACCTACGAGCAGTACTTC. Encoded protein: CASSYGTSPTYEQYF.

This clonotype has just a few counts. The chain has TRBV5-5 and TRBJ2-5; TRBD1 agrees at 8 bases. CDR3 length equals 17 residues. Trimming cost V 1 base and J 4 bases; bases outside gene matches: 12. Germline-derived CDR1 and CDR2 are SGHKS and YYEKEE (reference sequence). The CDR3 DNA follows: TGTGCCAGCAGCTTGATCGGACAGGGCCCGGTACCAGAGACCCAGTACTTC. It specifies CASSLIGQGPVPETQYF.

V and J are TRBV6-2 or TRBV6-3 and TRBJ1-3, with D hard to call. CDR1 is MNHEY, CDR2 SVGEGT, per germline. The CDR3 is made up of 16 amino acids. V lost 4 bases and J lost 0, with 13 bases in between. The CDR3 DNA reads as TGTGCCAGCAGTTCCGCGGGGAGTCACTCTGGAAACACCATATATTTT. It translates to CASSSAGSHSGNTIYF.

The rearrangement joins TRBV7-9 to TRBJ2-7, with D hard to call. V was clipped by 2 bases and J by 5 bases, with 10 bases between them. Germline loops: CDR1 SEHNR, CDR2 FQNEAQ (reference sequence). CDR3 length equals 13 residues. The CDR3 bases are TGTGCCAGCAGCTTATCCGGGCTGCACGAGCAGTACTTC. Protein sequence: CASSLSGLHEQYF.

Concerning this clonotype: One end of the junction varies from germline; a read error may be responsible. The chain combines TRBV27 with TRBJ2-5; 8 bases map to TRBD2. Per the germline V gene, CDR1 is MNHEY and CDR2 is SMNVEV (reference sequence). CDR3 length: 15 residues. CDR3 protein: CAGRQAGAPQETQYF. CDR3 nucleotides: TGTGCCGGCAGGCAAGCGGGGGCCCCCCAAGAGACCCAGTACTTC.

This clonotype was seen only a few times. The chain is built from TRBV5-1 and TRBJ1-4, with D hard to call. CDR1 is SGHRS, CDR2 YFSETQ, per germline. Trimming cost V 1 base and J 7 bases, with 23 bases left between them. The length of the CDR3 is 18 residues. DNA of the CDR3: TGCGCCAGCAGCTTGTTACCCCTAAGGGCCGAAGAAAGTGAAAAACTGTTTTTT. Its protein product is CASSLLPLRAEESEKLFF. The variable domain in full, completed from reference TRBV5-1 and TRBJ1-4, reads KAGVTQTPRYLIKTRGQQVTLSCSPISGHRSVSWYQQTPGQGLQFLFEYFSETQRNKGNFPGRFSGRQFSNSRSEMNVSTLELGDSALYLCASSLLPLRAEESEKLFFGSGTQLSVL.

This clonotype was seen a few times. The rearrangement joins TRBV19 to TRBJ1-6; D unresolved. V dropped 1 base and J dropped 5 bases, with 9 bases sitting between them. Looked up from germline, CDR1 is LNHDA and CDR2 is SQIVND (reference sequence). The CDR3 extends over 15 amino acids. CDR3 DNA sequence: TGTGCCAGTAGTATAGGTAGCAGACATAATTCACCCCTCCACTTT. It codes for CASSIGSRHNSPLHF.

This clonotype was observed a handful of times. The rearrangement links TRBV10-3 to TRBJ2-1; the D is unclear. CDR1 and CDR2 (germline): ENHRY, SYGVKD. V dropped 0 bases and J dropped 2 bases, with 8 bases sitting between them. There are 15 residues in the CDR3. CDR3 sequence: CAISESNGPYNEQFF. DNA of the CDR3: TGTGCCATCAGTGAGTCGAATGGCCCCTACAATGAGCAGTTCTTC.

This clonotype was counted between two and nine times. This sequence joins TRBV5-1 and TRBJ2-3; possible D gene TRBD1, 5 bases. Germline V gene lookup returns CDR1 SGHRS and CDR2 YFSETQ. The CDR3 extends over 14 amino acids. Trimming took 1 base from V and 2 from J, leaving 8 bases between them. The CDR3 DNA sequence: TGCGCCAGCAGCTTGAGACAGAACACAGATACGCAGTATTTT. It yields the protein CASSLRQNTDTQYF.

In this sample, this clonotype turned up many times. The chain uses TRBV20-1 and TRBJ2-5; 9 bases line up with TRBD1. J was trimmed by 5 bases and V by 2 bases; bases with no gene match: 6. The CDR3 consists of 14 residues. Germline assignment: CDR1 DFQATT and CDR2 SNEGSKA (reference sequence). The CDR3 sequence is CSARTDRGRETQYF. CDR3 sequence (DNA): TGCAGTGCTAGAACGGACAGGGGCAGGGAGACCCAGTACTTC.

This chain connects TRBV12-3 or TRBV12-4 to TRBJ2-1; D could derive from TRBD1 or TRBD2 (6 bases each). This CDR3 has 14 amino acids. With 11 bases removed from V and 0 bases from J, the gap between germline ends came to 14 bases. CDR3 nucleotide sequence: TGTGCCCGCTGCTGGGGGGCCTCCTACAATGAGCAGTTCTTC. It is translated as CARCWGASYNEQFF.

A few counts support this clonotype. V and J are TRBV7-2 and TRBJ1-6; possibly TRBD1 for D (6 bases). The CDR3 is 14 amino acids. Germline loops: CDR1 SGHTA, CDR2 FQGNSA. Trimming left V 3 bases short and J 5 bases short, with 8 bases between. The CDR3 region is CASSFGTNNSPLHF. CDR3 in DNA: TGTGCCAGCAGCTTCGGGACAAATAATTCACCCCTCCACTTT.

This clonotype came up a few times. This sequence joins TRBV7-2 and TRBJ2-7, with 10 bases matching TRBD2. The germline gives CDR1 SGHTA, CDR2 FQGNSA. With V trimmed by 4 bases and J by 2 bases, 5 bases remained unmatched. The CDR3 length is 15 residues. The CDR3 is CASSSSSGSAYEQYF. The CDR3 region has the DNA TGTGCCAGCAGCTCTTCTAGCGGGAGTGCCTACGAGCAGTACTTC.

V gene TRBV30 combines with J gene TRBJ1-2; tentative D call: TRBD1 (6 bases). Trimming shortened V by 4 bases and J by 2 bases, and 20 bases separated the two germline ends. Germline assignment: CDR1 GTSNPN and CDR2 SVGIG (reference sequence). The CDR3 is 16 residues long. CDR3 DNA sequence: TGTGCCTGGACTATAACAGGGACACCGGCAAACTATGGCTACACCTTC. Translated, it gives CAWTITGTPANYGYTF.

The CDR3 DNA sequence: TGTGCCAGCAGTTTATCCGGACGGAGGTTCGGTGGAAACACCATATATTTT. Protein: CASSLSGRRFGGNTIYF. The rearrangement joins TRBV27 to TRBJ1-3, with no clear D. This CDR3 contains 17 residues. Germline CDR1 and CDR2: MNHEY and SMNVEV (reference sequence). The V gene lost 0 bases and the J gene lost 3 bases, with 15 bases spanning the gap.

The chain recombines TRBV30 with TRBJ1-2, with unresolved D. Germline assignment: CDR1 GTSNPN and CDR2 SVGIG (reference sequence). Trimming removed 0 bases from V and 2 bases from J, with 4 bases in between. The CDR3 has 12 amino acids. The CDR3 region has the DNA TGTGCCTGGAGTGTTATGAACTATGGCTACACCTTC. Translating it yields CAWSVMNYGYTF.